These 20 T cell receptor beta chains came from one sample sequenced in a study of blood T cell repertoires in COVID-19. Using immunoSEQ multiplex PCR, the repertoire was profiled, and TCRdb retains in-frame clones only, with some absent. The sample includes 200,000 or so clones, about 87% of them seen just once. The sample consisted of peripheral blood. These receptors came from a man between 65 and 85 years old with acute or convalescent COVID-19.

DNA for the CDR3: TGTGCCAGCAGCTTCAGACGTAGGACTAGCGGGACAGGGGAGCTGTTTTTT. It translates to CASSFRRRTSGTGELFF. The V gene is TRBV7-2, the J gene TRBJ2-2; TRBD2 aligns across 12 bases. The CDR3 is 17 amino acids. V was pared by 3 bases and J by 8 bases, with 10 bases of the junction left unmatched. Germline V gene sequence: CDR1 SGHTA, CDR2 FQGNSA.

CDR3: CSVTSATSGTYEQYF. The CDR3 DNA reads as TGCAGCGTGACCTCGGCGACTAGCGGGACCTACGAGCAGTACTTC. The V call is TRBV29-1, the J call TRBJ2-7; 11 bases are a match to TRBD2. Germline V CDR1 and CDR2: SQVTM, ANQGSEA. V lost 6 bases, J lost 2 bases, and 9 bases stayed unmatched. The CDR3 has 15 amino acids.

The chain is built from TRBV11-2 and TRBJ2-7; TRBD2 is a possible D gene (5 bases). V was cut by 5 bases and J by 2 bases, with 13 bases left in between. CDR3 length: 14 residues. The germline CDR1 and CDR2 sequences are SGHAT and FQNNGV. Here the CDR3 reads CASSTWGATYEQYF. The CDR3 DNA is TGTGCCAGCAGCACTTGGGGAGCCACCTACGAGCAGTACTTC.

The rearrangement links TRBV7-2 to TRBJ2-1; D gene unclear. The V end was cut by 1 base, the J end by 3 bases, with 7 bases between. The CDR3 covers 14 residues. Germline CDR1 reads SGHTA; CDR2 reads FQGNSA. CDR3 region: CASSLGGNYNEQFF. CDR3 coding DNA: TGTGCCAGCAGCTTAGGCGGTAACTACAATGAGCAGTTCTTC. The complete variable domain, with remaining parts taken from reference TRBV7-2 and TRBJ2-1, reads GAGVSQSPSNKVTEKGKDVELRCDPISGHTALYWYRQSLGQGLEFLIYFQGNSAPDKSGLPSDRFSAERTGGSVSTLTIQRTQQEDSAVYLCASSLGGNYNEQFFGPGTRLTVL.

This clone was found once. V usage is TRBV14 and J usage is TRBJ2-7; 11 bases are a match to TRBD2. J lost 4 bases, V lost 3 bases, and 11 bases had no gene match. Germline lookup yields CDR1 SGHDN and CDR2 FVKESK. There are 17 residues in the CDR3. CDR3 sequence (DNA): TGTGCCAGCAGCCACCCAGGGTCGACTAGCGGGACGTACGAGCAGTACTTC. It encodes CASSHPGSTSGTYEQYF.

This chain uses TRBV7-2 with TRBJ2-5; D remains unclear. Germline V gives CDR1 SGHTA, CDR2 FQGNSA. The CDR3 runs 12 residues. With 2 bases removed from V and 5 bases from J, the gap between germline ends came to 6 bases. CDR3 DNA sequence: TGTGCCAGCAGCTTACTTCTGGAGACCCAGTACTTC. Residues: CASSLLLETQYF.

The rearrangement joins TRBV28 to TRBJ2-6, with D uncertain. Germline values: CDR1 MDHEN, CDR2 SYDVKM. V lost 7 bases and J 1 base, leaving 8 bases between the germline ends. The CDR3 is made up of 14 amino acids. The CDR3 bases are TGTGCCAGCACATCAGGTTCTGGGGCCAACGTCCTGACTTTC. This encodes CASTSGSGANVLTF.

The CDR3 loop reads CASSLLGQGGTQYF. The CDR3 DNA reads TGTGCCAGCAGTTTATTGGGGCAGGGGGGGACCCAGTACTTC. V gene TRBV27 combines with J gene TRBJ2-5, with D possibly matching TRBD1 (7 bases). The CDR3 runs to 14 residues. Germline loops: CDR1 MNHEY, CDR2 SMNVEV (reference sequence). V lost 1 base to trimming and J lost 7 bases, with 13 bases between them.

The chain carries TRBV11-2 and TRBJ2-2, with D possibly TRBD2 on 6 matching bases. Germline CDR1 and CDR2: SGHAT and FQNNGV. Trimming left V 5 bases short and J 6 bases short, with 13 bases between. The CDR3 contains 14 residues. The CDR3 reads CASSRGTNSGELFF. For the CDR3, the DNA is TGTGCCAGCAGCCGCGGGACCAATTCCGGGGAGCTGTTTTTT.

This chain connects TRBV6-5 to TRBJ2-1; tentatively, D is TRBD1 (6 bases). V lost 6 bases and J lost 4, with 10 bases in between. Germline assignment: CDR1 MNHEY and CDR2 SVGAGI. This CDR3 comprises 13 residues. CDR3 amino acids: CASRLDSYNEQFF. CDR3 in DNA: TGTGCCAGCAGACTGGACAGTTACAATGAGCAGTTCTTC.

The chain carries TRBV2 and TRBJ2-1; D is ambiguous. V was clipped by 4 bases and J by 2 bases, with 15 bases between them. CDR1 is SNHLY, CDR2 FYNNEI, per germline. The CDR3 has 16 residues. The CDR3 is CASSVQVDPTYNEQFF. The CDR3 DNA reads as TGTGCCAGCAGTGTACAAGTCGATCCGACCTACAATGAGCAGTTCTTC.

The rearrangement uses TRBV28 and TRBJ2-7; D not resolved. V was trimmed by 2 bases and J by 1 base, leaving 12 bases between them. The CDR3 is 15 amino acids. Germline values: CDR1 MDHEN, CDR2 SYDVKM. The CDR3 here is CASSLEAPISYEQYF. CDR3 sequence (DNA): TGTGCCAGCAGTTTAGAAGCCCCGATTTCCTACGAGCAGTACTTC.

The chain carries TRBV7-3 and TRBJ2-2; weak D call: TRBD2 (5 bases). Germline CDR1 reads SGHTA; CDR2 reads FQGTGA. V lost 7 bases to trimming and J lost 6 bases, with 9 bases between them. The CDR3 has 12 residues. The CDR3 DNA reads TGTGCCAGCAACCACGGGGCCGGGGAGCTGTTTTTT. It specifies CASNHGAGELFF.

The genes are TRBV19 and TRBJ2-3; D gene unclear. Germline V gene sequence: CDR1 LNHDA, CDR2 SQIVND (reference sequence). CDR3 length equals 14 residues. The V end lost 7 bases, the J end lost 0 bases, and 11 bases lay between the germline ends. CDR3 DNA: TGTGCCAGTAAGGCGGTTTCTAGCACAGATACGCAGTATTTT. Translating gives CASKAVSSTDTQYF.

V and J are TRBV7-2 and TRBJ2-1; 8 bases align to TRBD1. CDR1 is SGHTA, CDR2 FQGNSA, per germline. The J segment lost 8 bases and the V segment lost 3 bases, leaving 6 bases of the junction unmatched. The CDR3 spans 14 residues. In nucleotides, the CDR3 is TGTGCCAGCAGCTTGTCCAGGGGGCAGTATGAGCAGTTCTTC. Protein: CASSLSRGQYEQFF. The whole variable domain, remainder taken from reference TRBV7-2 and TRBJ2-1, is GAGVSQSPSNKVTEKGKDVELRCDPISGHTALYWYRQSLGQGLEFLIYFQGNSAPDKSGLPSDRFSAERTGGSVSTLTIQRTQQEDSAVYLCASSLSRGQYEQFFGPGTRLTVL.

This chain links TRBV19 with TRBJ1-1; perhaps TRBD1 as D (5 bases). Germline V gene data show CDR1 as LNHDA and CDR2 as SQIVND (reference sequence). V was cut by 7 bases and J by 7 bases, with 22 bases left in between. The CDR3 is 15 amino acids. CDR3: CASTMILGLGLEAFF. CDR3 nucleotide sequence: TGTGCCAGTACCATGATCCTCGGGTTGGGGCTTGAAGCTTTCTTT.

V gene TRBV14 combines with J gene TRBJ2-7, with 9 bases aligning to TRBD2. CDR1 is SGHDN and CDR2 is FVKESK in the germline V gene. This CDR3 comprises 18 residues. Unmatched junction bases numbered 9, after V lost 0 bases and J lost 0 bases. The CDR3 here is CASSQELRREGSSYEQYF. The CDR3 DNA reads as TGTGCCAGCAGCCAAGAACTGAGGCGGGAGGGTAGCTCCTACGAGCAGTACTTC.

The CDR3 region has the DNA TGTGCCAGCTCACCCCAGGGGCCTGGGGATGGCTACACCTTC. Amino acids: CASSPQGPGDGYTF. The chain has TRBV18 and TRBJ1-2, with a weak D call TRBD1 (6 bases). Germline CDR1 KGHSH, CDR2 LQKENI. This CDR3 is built from 14 residues. Trimming removed 3 bases from V and 6 bases from J, with 14 bases in between.

The chain combines TRBV27 with TRBJ2-1; tentative D call: TRBD1 (5 bases). Germline V CDR1 and CDR2: MNHEY, SMNVEV (reference sequence). The CDR3 extends over 14 amino acids. V lost 8 bases to trimming and J lost 5 bases, with 16 bases between them. CDR3 protein: CASGFGLTDNEQFF. DNA for the CDR3: TGTGCCAGCGGGTTTGGGTTGACAGACAATGAGCAGTTCTTC.

This CDR3 reads CASSEEGLRSSYEQYF. CDR3 nucleotide sequence: TGTGCCAGCAGTGAGGAGGGACTCCGGAGCTCCTACGAGCAGTACTTC. The chain joins TRBV2 to TRBJ2-7; D perhaps matches TRBD2 (6 bases). The CDR3 spans 16 residues. V lost 3 bases and J 0 bases, leaving 15 bases between the germline ends. Germline CDR1 reads SNHLY; CDR2 reads FYNNEI.